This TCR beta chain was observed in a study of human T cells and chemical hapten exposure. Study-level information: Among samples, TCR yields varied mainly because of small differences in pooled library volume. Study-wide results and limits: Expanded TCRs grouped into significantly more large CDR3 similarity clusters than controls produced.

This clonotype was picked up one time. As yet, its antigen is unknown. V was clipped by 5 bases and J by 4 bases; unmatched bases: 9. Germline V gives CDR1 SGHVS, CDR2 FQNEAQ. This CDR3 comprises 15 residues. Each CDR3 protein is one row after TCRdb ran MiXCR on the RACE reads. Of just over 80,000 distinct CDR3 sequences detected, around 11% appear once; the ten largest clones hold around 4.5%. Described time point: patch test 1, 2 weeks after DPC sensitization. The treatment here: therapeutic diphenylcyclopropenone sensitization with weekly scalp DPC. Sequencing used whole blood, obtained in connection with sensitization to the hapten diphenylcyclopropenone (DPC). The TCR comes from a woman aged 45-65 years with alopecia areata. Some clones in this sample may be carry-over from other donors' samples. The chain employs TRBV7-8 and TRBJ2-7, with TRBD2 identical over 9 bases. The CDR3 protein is CASSEYSGGAYEQYF. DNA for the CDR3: TGTGCCAGCAGCGAATATAGCGGGGGCGCGTACGAGCAGTACTTC.